One sample yielded the 32 T cell receptor beta chains listed below, sequenced in a study of T cell responses to AZD1222 COVID-19 vaccine. Repertoires were generated with immunoSEQ multiplex PCR, while TCRdb's copy carries only in-frame clones and drops some. The repertoire holds over 100,000 clones, approximately 91% seen once, with 13% in the top ten. The sample was peripheral blood, taken on day 0 of MenACWY control vaccination. The source is an adult in good health.

This chain joins TRBV7-2 and TRBJ2-3, with 7 nucleotides matching TRBD2. V gave up 6 bases and J gave up 7 bases; unmatched junction bases: 7. Looked up from germline, CDR1 is SGHTA and CDR2 is FQGNSA. The CDR3 extends over 13 amino acids. The CDR3: CASRPGTTNTQYF. As DNA, the CDR3 is TGTGCCAGCAGACCCGGGACTACGAATACGCAGTATTTT.

The chain combines TRBV3-1 (or the pseudogene TRBV3-2) with TRBJ1-3; D is unresolved. This CDR3 is built from 17 residues. V shed 3 bases and J shed 5 bases, with 20 bases lying between them. Germline lookup yields CDR1 LGHDT and CDR2 YNNKEL (reference sequence). The CDR3 DNA reads TGTGCCAGCAGCCACGCGATGACTAGATGGGTTAGAAACACCATATATTTT. This codes for CASSHAMTRWVRNTIYF.

This sequence joins TRBV9 and TRBJ1-1, with D uncertain. From germline, CDR1 is SGDLS and CDR2 YYNGEE. The CDR3 spans 12 residues. Trimming shortened V by 3 bases and J by 8 bases, and 11 bases separated the two germline ends. This CDR3 is CASSGIRHEAFF. The CDR3, as DNA: TGTGCCAGCAGCGGGATCCGCCACGAAGCTTTCTTT.

The J gene is TRBJ1-2, the V gene TRBV30; TRBD1 agrees at 8 bases. Germline CDR1 is GTSNPN and CDR2 is SVGIG (reference sequence). There are 11 residues in the CDR3. With V trimmed by 5 bases and J by 8 bases, 4 bases remained unmatched. The CDR3 loop is CAWATGGGYTF. The CDR3 bases are TGTGCCTGGGCCACAGGGGGGGGCTACACCTTC.

J is TRBJ1-1 and V is TRBV13; D remains ambiguous. Trimming pared 0 bases from V and 7 bases from J, leaving 18 bases between. Germline V gives CDR1 PRHDT, CDR2 FYEKMQ (reference sequence). This CDR3 comprises 16 residues. CDR3 region: CASSLGLGSSAGEAFF. CDR3 nucleotides: TGTGCCAGCAGCTTAGGGTTGGGGAGCTCGGCCGGTGAAGCTTTCTTT.

V gene TRBV4-3 combines with J gene TRBJ1-1, with unresolved D. The CDR3 loop spans 13 amino acids. Germline CDR1 reads LGHNA; CDR2 reads YSLEER. The germline V and J ends were trimmed by 6 bases and 3 bases, with 11 bases remaining between them. CDR3 in amino acids: CASSYSRDTEAFF. The CDR3 region has the DNA TGCGCCAGCAGTTATTCGAGGGACACTGAAGCTTTCTTT.

This clone appeared a few times. The chain couples TRBV28 to TRBJ1-2; possible D gene TRBD1, 6 bases. Trimming stripped 10 bases from V and 7 bases from J, with 22 bases between. This CDR3 is built from 14 residues. In germline, CDR1 is MDHEN, CDR2 SYDVKM. CDR3 in amino acids: CAIKEGGRMFGYTF. CDR3 nucleotides: TGTGCCATCAAGGAGGGGGGTAGAATGTTTGGCTACACCTTC.

This clone turned up a few times. This chain uses TRBV25-1 with TRBJ1-1, with D unclear. CDR1 and CDR2 from the germline V gene are MGHDK and SYGVNS. Trimming stripped 3 bases from V and 2 bases from J, with 13 bases between. The CDR3 sequence is 15 residues long. This chain's CDR3 is CASSDPLARNTEAFF. CDR3 nucleotide sequence: TGTGCCAGCAGTGATCCCTTGGCAAGAAACACTGAAGCTTTCTTT.

The chain is built from TRBV6-5 and TRBJ2-7; TRBD1 might be the D (5 bases). V was pared by 0 bases and J by 0 bases, with 6 bases between. Germline V gene data show CDR1 as MNHEY and CDR2 as SVGAGI. CDR3 size: 14 residues. For the CDR3, the DNA is TGTGCCAGCAGTTACTCGACAGCCTCCTACGAGCAGTACTTC. Translating it yields CASSYSTASYEQYF.

This clone was observed once. This chain uses TRBV3-1 (or the pseudogene TRBV3-2) with TRBJ1-2; 9 bases are a match to TRBD1. CDR1 LGHDT and CDR2 YNNKEL come from the germline V gene (reference sequence). V was clipped by 4 bases and J by 2 bases; unmatched bases: 5. The CDR3 is 15 residues long. The CDR3 reads CASSPGTGRNYGYTF. For the CDR3, the DNA is TGTGCCAGCAGCCCCGGGACAGGGAGGAACTATGGCTACACCTTC.

The chain joins TRBV10-3 to TRBJ2-7; D is uncertain. Germline CDR1 is ENHRY and CDR2 is SYGVKD. Trimming pared 3 bases from V and 7 bases from J, leaving 10 bases between. This CDR3 has 12 residues. The CDR3 spells CAISESGGEQYF. CDR3 in DNA: TGTGCCATCAGTGAATCCGGCGGAGAGCAGTACTTC.

The chain carries TRBV27 and TRBJ1-3; 9 bases line up with TRBD1. V shed 5 bases, J shed 2 bases, and the junction held 4 bases outside the gene matches. Germline CDR1 is MNHEY and CDR2 is SMNVEV (reference sequence). This CDR3 region has 15 residues. The CDR3 sequence: CASSRNRGPGNTIYF. The DNA of the CDR3 is TGTGCCAGCAGTAGGAACAGGGGGCCTGGAAACACCATATATTTT.

This clone showed up just a few times. The chain has TRBV7-9 and TRBJ2-3; perhaps TRBD2 as D (7 bases). The CDR3 length is 16 residues. Per the germline V gene, CDR1 is SEHNR and CDR2 is FQNEAQ (reference sequence). Trimming took off 6 bases at V and 2 bases at J, with 18 bases between the two ends. The CDR3 DNA sequence: TGTGCCAGCAGTTCAGGGGCTAGCGGATACACAGATACGCAGTATTTT. Its protein product is CASSSGASGYTDTQYF. Drawing the rest from reference TRBV7-9 and TRBJ2-3, the complete variable domain is DTGVSQNPRHKITKRGQNVTFRCDPISEHNRLYWYRQTLGQGPEFLTYFQNEAQLEKSRLLSDRFSAERPKGSFSTLEIQRTEQGDSAMYLCASSSGASGYTDTQYFGPGTRLTVL.

This clone was found once. The chain is built from TRBV4-1 and TRBJ1-2; D perhaps matches TRBD1 (5 bases). This CDR3 spans 16 amino acids. The ends were cut back, 2 bases at V and 1 base at J, with 14 bases in the middle. From germline, CDR1 is MGHRA and CDR2 YSYEKL. The CDR3 region has the DNA TGCGCCAGCAGCCAATTACTGCGGGGACGTAACTATGGCTACACCTTC. Protein: CASSQLLRGRNYGYTF.

This chain joins TRBV16 and TRBJ1-1; D is uncertain. The CDR3 totals 15 residues. The V end lost 3 bases, the J end lost 1 base, and 12 bases lay between the germline ends. The V gene's germline CDR1 is KGHSY and CDR2 FQNENV. The CDR3 loop reads CASSQSPRGNTEAFF. DNA for the CDR3: TGTGCCAGCAGCCAGAGTCCGAGAGGGAACACTGAAGCTTTCTTT.

The chain combines TRBV18 with TRBJ2-7; D uncertain. CDR1 and CDR2 (germline): KGHSH, LQKENI. The CDR3 totals 14 residues. Trimming took off 3 bases at V and 6 bases at J, with 15 bases between the two ends. The CDR3 nucleotides read TGTGCCAGCTCACCTAGGGTAGGGATGAGCGAGCAGTACTTC. Its protein product is CASSPRVGMSEQYF.

The chain is built from TRBV10-3 and TRBJ2-7; 8 nucleotides align to TRBD2. The CDR3 extends over 15 amino acids. Germline assignment: CDR1 ENHRY and CDR2 SYGVKD. V lost 2 bases to trimming and J lost 3 bases; unmatched junction nucleotides: 6. The CDR3 here is CAISEPGGGNYEQYF. The CDR3 DNA follows: TGTGCCATCAGTGAGCCTGGCGGGGGGAACTACGAGCAGTACTTC.

A few counts support this clone. In DNA form, the CDR3 reads TGTGCCAGCAGACGGACAGCTGCAACTAATGAAAAACTGTTTTTT. Protein sequence: CASRRTAATNEKLFF. The V gene is TRBV6-5, the J gene TRBJ1-4; TRBD1 might be the D (6 bases). CDR1 is MNHEY and CDR2 is SVGAGI in the germline V gene. This CDR3 has 15 amino acids. Trimming cost V 6 bases and J 0 bases, with 11 bases left between them.

J is TRBJ1-1 and V is TRBV6-6; D remains ambiguous. Trimming stripped 2 bases from V and 1 base from J, with 11 bases between. The CDR3 totals 15 residues. The germline V gene encodes CDR1 MNHNY and CDR2 SVGAGI (reference sequence). DNA for the CDR3: TGTGCCAGCAGTTACGGGGAGGGTCGGAACACTGAAGCTTTCTTT. It translates to CASSYGEGRNTEAFF.

The V and J genes are TRBV6-5 and TRBJ2-4, with no clear D. The CDR3 contains 14 residues. The germline V gene encodes CDR1 MNHEY and CDR2 SVGAGI. V lost 4 bases to trimming and J lost 2 bases, with 9 bases between them. The CDR3 coding sequence is TGTGCCAGCAGTTTATACCTGCCCAAAAACATTCAGTACTTC. Protein product: CASSLYLPKNIQYF.

The chain joins TRBV9 to TRBJ2-5; 7 bases are shared with TRBD2. In germline, CDR1 is SGDLS, CDR2 YYNGEE. The ends lost 4 bases at V and 1 base at J; junction bases unmatched: 7. The CDR3 spans 15 residues. The CDR3 loop reads CASSPRDYRQETQYF. CDR3 bases: TGTGCCAGCAGCCCACGGGACTACCGCCAAGAGACCCAGTACTTC.

The V call is TRBV6-6, the J call TRBJ1-4, with TRBD1 matching over 8 bases. Germline V CDR1 and CDR2: MNHNY, SVGAGI (reference sequence). This CDR3 contains 13 residues. Trimming at V came to 8 bases and at J to 4 bases, leaving 3 bases not matched to a gene. CDR3 region: CASGTGYNEKLFF. The CDR3 DNA follows: TGTGCCAGCGGGACAGGCTATAATGAAAAACTGTTTTTT.

The gene calls are TRBV24-1 and TRBJ2-1, with 10 positions matching TRBD1. In germline, CDR1 is KGHDR, CDR2 SFDVKD. Trimming took 4 bases from V and 8 from J; bases not matched to a gene: 13. This CDR3 spans 17 amino acids. The CDR3 DNA reads TGTGCCACCAGTGACCAAACTCCGGGACAGGGGTGGCATGAGCAGTTCTTC. Protein product: CATSDQTPGQGWHEQFF.

The V gene is TRBV4-1, the J gene TRBJ2-7; 9 positions agree with TRBD1. CDR3 length: 17 residues. V gave up 4 bases and J gave up 0 bases; unmatched junction bases: 10. Germline CDR1 reads MGHRA; CDR2 reads YSYEKL. CDR3 in DNA: TGCGCCAGCAGCCCAACTTCCGGGACAGGGCACTCCTACGAGCAGTACTTC. This codes for CASSPTSGTGHSYEQYF.

The chain employs TRBV6-2 or TRBV6-3 and TRBJ1-4; D uncertain. Per the germline V gene, CDR1 is MNHEY and CDR2 is SVGEGT. This CDR3 is built from 15 residues. V dropped 5 bases and J dropped 5 bases, with 15 bases sitting between them. The CDR3 DNA reads TGTGCCAGCAGTATATCGGGGTACGCGAATGAAAAACTGTTTTTT. Its translation is CASSISGYANEKLFF.

About this clone itself: Germline and junction disagree at one end, which may indicate a read error. CDR3 bases: TGTGCCAGCAGCGTAGCGGGACAGTACAATTCACCCCTCCACTTT. It is translated as CASSVAGQYNSPLHF. The chain carries TRBV11-1 and TRBJ1-6; 7 bases align to TRBD1. CDR1 and CDR2 from the germline V gene are SGHAT and FQDESV (reference sequence). The CDR3 is made up of 15 amino acids.

This chain uses TRBV5-4 with TRBJ1-2; D may be TRBD1 (5 bases). Germline-derived CDR1 and CDR2 are SGHNT and YYREEE (reference sequence). The CDR3 has 14 residues. Trimming left V 5 bases short and J 2 bases short, with 13 bases between. The CDR3 loop is CASSQAGINYGYTF. CDR3 sequence (DNA): TGTGCCAGCAGTCAGGCAGGGATAAACTATGGCTACACCTTC.

V and J are TRBV3-1 (or the pseudogene TRBV3-2) and TRBJ2-6; D not resolved. V was trimmed by 2 bases and J by 0 bases, leaving 5 bases between them. Germline V gene lookup returns CDR1 LGHDT and CDR2 YNNKEL (reference sequence). The CDR3 is 15 residues long. CDR3 region: CASSQLNSGANVLTF. DNA for the CDR3: TGTGCCAGCAGCCAACTGAACTCTGGGGCCAACGTCCTGACTTTC.

J is TRBJ2-7 and V is TRBV5-6; 7 bases map to TRBD1. V dropped 5 bases and J dropped 2; count of bases not matched to a gene: 7. The CDR3 loop spans 14 amino acids. Germline-derived CDR1 and CDR2 are SGHDT and YYEEEE. The DNA for the CDR3 is TGTGCCAGCAGTCCAGGACAGGACCCCTACGAGCAGTACTTC. As protein: CASSPGQDPYEQYF.

The chain is built from TRBV2 and TRBJ2-3; tentatively, D is TRBD1 or TRBD2 (5 bases each). The V end was cut by 4 bases, the J end by 6 bases, with 8 bases between. The germline gives CDR1 SNHLY, CDR2 FYNNEI. CDR3 length equals 12 residues. CDR3 sequence: CASSAEGDTQYF. The CDR3 nucleotides are TGTGCCAGCAGTGCCGAGGGGGATACGCAGTATTTT.

The chain couples TRBV28 to TRBJ2-7; D could derive from TRBD1 or TRBD2 (5 bases each). Germline CDR1 is MDHEN and CDR2 is SYDVKM. The CDR3 consists of 16 residues. Deletions cut 4 bases from V and 0 bases from J, with 16 bases between. This CDR3 is CASSSPGTPTSYEQYF. In DNA, the CDR3 is TGTGCCAGCAGTTCCCCAGGGACGCCGACCTCCTACGAGCAGTACTTC.

The chain has TRBV19 and TRBJ1-3; 7 nucleotides align to TRBD1. V lost 7 bases, J lost 13 bases, and 10 bases stayed unmatched. The length of the CDR3 is 12 residues. CDR1 LNHDA and CDR2 SQIVND come from the germline V gene (reference sequence). CDR3 sequence reads: CASTDRQGGIYF. The CDR3 DNA is TGTGCCAGTACCGACCGACAGGGTGGGATATATTTT. The complete variable domain, with remaining parts taken from reference TRBV19 and TRBJ1-3, reads DGGITQSPKYLFRKEGQNVTLSCEQNLNHDAMYWYRQDPGQGLRLIYYSQIVNDFQKGDIAEGYSVSREKKESFPLTVTSAQKNPTAFYLCASTDRQGGIYFGEGSWLTVV.